This T cell receptor beta chain was obtained from a study of cytomegalovirus exposure and HLA in healthy donors. About the study: Approximately 170 million T cells yielded around 120 million unique TCR beta sequences in earlier analysis.

Study results and limitations: The classifier was said to identify cytomegalovirus status with high specificity and sensitivity. At a 0.05 false discovery rate, a later analysis found around 15,000 TCR beta sequences to be associated with HLA alleles. Links to common viral pathogens appeared, in a later analysis, for several of the most significant clusters.

Primers for the PCR totalled 60 Vbeta and 13 Jbeta. Data came from immunoSEQ multiplex PCR; TCRdb stores just in-frame clones and leaves some out. The data hold more than 85,000 clones, with about 80% observed a single time. The V gene lost 1 base and the J gene lost 8 bases, with 17 bases spanning the gap. CDR1 LNHNV and CDR2 YYDKDF come from the germline V gene (reference sequence). This CDR3 has 15 residues. Remarks on this clone: The antigen remains undetermined.

Sequencing was carried out using PBMCs. The rearrangement joins TRBV15 to TRBJ1-2; D gene ambiguous. This clonotype was obtained from a woman aged 45-60 years in good health and CMV-seropositive. CDR3 sequence (DNA): TGTGCCACCAGCAGAGTTCTCGGGGTTGTGAGAGGCTACACCTTC. This gives the protein CATSRVLGVVRGYTF.